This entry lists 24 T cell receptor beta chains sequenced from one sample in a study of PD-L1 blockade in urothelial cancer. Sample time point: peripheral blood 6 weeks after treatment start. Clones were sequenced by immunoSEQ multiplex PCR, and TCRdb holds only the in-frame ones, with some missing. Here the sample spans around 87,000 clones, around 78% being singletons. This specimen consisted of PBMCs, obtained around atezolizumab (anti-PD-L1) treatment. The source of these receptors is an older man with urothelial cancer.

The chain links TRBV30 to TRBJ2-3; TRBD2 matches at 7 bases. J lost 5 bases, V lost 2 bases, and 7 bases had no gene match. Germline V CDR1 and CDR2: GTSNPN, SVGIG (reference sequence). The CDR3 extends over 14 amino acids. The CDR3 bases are TGTGCCTGGAGTTTCGGGAGGAGCGGAGATACGCAGTATTTT. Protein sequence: CAWSFGRSGDTQYF. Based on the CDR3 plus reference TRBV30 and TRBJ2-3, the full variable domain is SQTIHQWPATLVQPVGSPLSLECTVEGTSNPNLYWYRQAAGRGLQLLFYSVGIGQISSEVPQNLSASRPQDRQFILSSKKLLLSDSGFYLCAWSFGRSGDTQYFGPGTRLTVL.

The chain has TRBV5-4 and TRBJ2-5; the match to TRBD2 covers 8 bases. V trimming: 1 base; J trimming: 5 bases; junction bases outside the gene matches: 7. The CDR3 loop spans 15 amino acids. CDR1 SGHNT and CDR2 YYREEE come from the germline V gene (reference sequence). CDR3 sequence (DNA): TGTGCCAGCAGCTTGCTACGGGAGGGCCTCGAGACCCAGTACTTC. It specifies CASSLLREGLETQYF.

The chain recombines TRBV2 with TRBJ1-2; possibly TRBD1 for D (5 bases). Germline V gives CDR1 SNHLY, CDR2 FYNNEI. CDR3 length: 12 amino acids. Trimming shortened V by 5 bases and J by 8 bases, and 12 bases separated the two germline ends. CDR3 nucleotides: TGTGCCAGCAGTCTCGGAGGGGAAGGCTACACCTTC. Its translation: CASSLGGEGYTF.

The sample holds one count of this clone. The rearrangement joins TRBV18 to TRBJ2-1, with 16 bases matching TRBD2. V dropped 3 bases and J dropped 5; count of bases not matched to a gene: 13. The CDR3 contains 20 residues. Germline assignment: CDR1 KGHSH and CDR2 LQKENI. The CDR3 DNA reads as TGTGCCAGCTCACCGTTCTATCCGGGACTAGCGGGGGGGCCTAACAATGAGCAGTTCTTC. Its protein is CASSPFYPGLAGGPNNEQFF.

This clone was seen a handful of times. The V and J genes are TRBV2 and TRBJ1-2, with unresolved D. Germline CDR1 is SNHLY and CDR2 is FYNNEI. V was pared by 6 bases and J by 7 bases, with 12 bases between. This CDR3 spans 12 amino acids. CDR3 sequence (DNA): TGTGCCAGCAGCGCCGGACTCTTTGGCTACACCTTC. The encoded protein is CASSAGLFGYTF. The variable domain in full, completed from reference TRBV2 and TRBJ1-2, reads EPEVTQTPSHQVTQMGQEVILRCVPISNHLYFYWYRQILGQKVEFLVSFYNNEISEKSEIFDDQFSVERPDGSNFTLKIRSTKLEDSAMYFCASSAGLFGYTFGSGTRLTVV.

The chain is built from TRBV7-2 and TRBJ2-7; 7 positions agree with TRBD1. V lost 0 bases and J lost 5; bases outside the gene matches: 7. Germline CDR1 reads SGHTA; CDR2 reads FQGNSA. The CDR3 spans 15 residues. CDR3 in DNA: TGTGCCAGCAGCTTAGCTGTTAGGGGGCTGGACGAGCAGTACTTC. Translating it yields CASSLAVRGLDEQYF.

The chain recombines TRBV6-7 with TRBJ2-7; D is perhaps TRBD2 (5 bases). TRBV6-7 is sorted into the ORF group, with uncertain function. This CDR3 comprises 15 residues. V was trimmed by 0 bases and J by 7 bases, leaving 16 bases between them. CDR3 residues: CASSYSSLASWEQYF. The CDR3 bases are TGTGCCAGCAGTTACTCGAGCCTAGCCAGTTGGGAGCAGTACTTC.

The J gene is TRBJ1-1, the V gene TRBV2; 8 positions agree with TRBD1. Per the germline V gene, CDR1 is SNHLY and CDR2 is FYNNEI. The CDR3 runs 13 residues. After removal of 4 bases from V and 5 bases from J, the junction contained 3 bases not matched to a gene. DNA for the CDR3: TGTGCCAGCAGTGGCGACAGGGGAACTGAAGCTTTCTTT. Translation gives CASSGDRGTEAFF.

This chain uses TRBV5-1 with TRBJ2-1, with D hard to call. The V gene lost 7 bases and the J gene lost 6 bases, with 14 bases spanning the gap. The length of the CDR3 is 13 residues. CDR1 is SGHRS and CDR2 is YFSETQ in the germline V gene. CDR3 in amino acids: CASGKEFGNEQFF. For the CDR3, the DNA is TGCGCCAGCGGAAAGGAGTTTGGCAATGAGCAGTTCTTC.

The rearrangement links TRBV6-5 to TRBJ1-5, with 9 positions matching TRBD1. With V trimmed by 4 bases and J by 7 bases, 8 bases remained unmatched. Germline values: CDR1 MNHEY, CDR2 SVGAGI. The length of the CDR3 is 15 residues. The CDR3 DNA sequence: TGTGCCAGCAGTTCACACAGGGGGCCGGGCCAGCCCCAGCATTTT. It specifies CASSSHRGPGQPQHF.

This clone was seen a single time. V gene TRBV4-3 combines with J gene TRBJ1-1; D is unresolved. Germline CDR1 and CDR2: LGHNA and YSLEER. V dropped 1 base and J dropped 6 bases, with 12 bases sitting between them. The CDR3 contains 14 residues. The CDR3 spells CASSQARRWAEAFF. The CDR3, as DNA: TGCGCCAGCAGCCAAGCCCGGAGATGGGCTGAAGCTTTCTTT.

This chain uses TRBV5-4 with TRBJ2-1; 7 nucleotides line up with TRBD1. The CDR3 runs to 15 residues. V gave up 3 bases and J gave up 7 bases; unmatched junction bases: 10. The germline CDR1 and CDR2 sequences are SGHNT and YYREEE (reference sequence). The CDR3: CASSSYRGILNEQFF. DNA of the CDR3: TGTGCCAGCAGCTCTTACAGGGGAATTTTAAATGAGCAGTTCTTC.

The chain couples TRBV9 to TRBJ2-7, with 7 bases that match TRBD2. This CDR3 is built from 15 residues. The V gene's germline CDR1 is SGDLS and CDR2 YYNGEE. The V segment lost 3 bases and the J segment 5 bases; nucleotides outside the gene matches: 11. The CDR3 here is CASSGRISGYNEQYF. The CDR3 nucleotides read TGTGCCAGCAGCGGTAGGATTAGCGGGTACAACGAGCAGTACTTC.

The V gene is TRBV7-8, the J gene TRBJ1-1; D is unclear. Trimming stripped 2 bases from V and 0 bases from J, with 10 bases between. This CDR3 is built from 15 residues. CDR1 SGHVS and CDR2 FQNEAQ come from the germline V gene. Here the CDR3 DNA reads TGTGCCAGCAGCTTATCAGCAGGAATGAACACTGAAGCTTTCTTT. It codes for CASSLSAGMNTEAFF.

DNA for the CDR3: TGTGCCAGCAGCAAGACAGGGTACCAAGAGACCCAGTACTTC. The encoded protein is CASSKTGYQETQYF. This rearrangement joins TRBV5-6 to TRBJ2-5, with 7 positions matching TRBD1. Germline V CDR1 and CDR2: SGHDT, YYEEEE. The CDR3 is made up of 14 amino acids. Germline trimming cut 4 bases from V and 0 bases from J; bases unmatched to any gene: 3.

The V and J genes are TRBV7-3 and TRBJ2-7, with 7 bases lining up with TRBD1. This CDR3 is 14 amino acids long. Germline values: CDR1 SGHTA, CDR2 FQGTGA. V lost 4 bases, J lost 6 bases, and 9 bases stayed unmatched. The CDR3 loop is CASSSTGPLGEQYF. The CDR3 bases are TGTGCCAGCAGCTCGACAGGGCCACTGGGCGAGCAGTACTTC.

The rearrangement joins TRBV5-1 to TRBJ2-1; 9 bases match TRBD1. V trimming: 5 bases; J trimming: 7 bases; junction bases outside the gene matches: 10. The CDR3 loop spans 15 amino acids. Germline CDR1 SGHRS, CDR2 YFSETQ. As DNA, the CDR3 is TGCGCCAGCAGTTACGGACAGGGGAGTATAAATGAGCAGTTCTTC. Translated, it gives CASSYGQGSINEQFF.

CDR3: CASARGGSYGYTF. The DNA of the CDR3 is TGTGCCAGCGCCCGTGGGGGCAGCTATGGCTACACCTTC. This chain uses TRBV6-5 with TRBJ1-2; possible D gene TRBD1, 6 bases. Germline lookup yields CDR1 MNHEY and CDR2 SVGAGI. V was cut by 8 bases and J by 4 bases, with 14 bases left in between. This CDR3 has 13 amino acids.

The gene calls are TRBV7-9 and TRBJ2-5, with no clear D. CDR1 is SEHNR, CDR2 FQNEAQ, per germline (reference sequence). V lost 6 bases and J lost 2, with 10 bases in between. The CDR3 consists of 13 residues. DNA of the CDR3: TGTGCCAGCAGGAGGAATTTACAAGAGACCCAGTACTTC. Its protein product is CASRRNLQETQYF.

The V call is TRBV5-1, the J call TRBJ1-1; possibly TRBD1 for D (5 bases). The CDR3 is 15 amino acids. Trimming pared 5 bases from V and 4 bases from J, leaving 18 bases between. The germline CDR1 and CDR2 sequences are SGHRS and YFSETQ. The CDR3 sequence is CASSASGGGTTEAFF. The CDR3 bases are TGCGCCAGCAGTGCTTCAGGCGGGGGGACCACTGAAGCTTTCTTT.

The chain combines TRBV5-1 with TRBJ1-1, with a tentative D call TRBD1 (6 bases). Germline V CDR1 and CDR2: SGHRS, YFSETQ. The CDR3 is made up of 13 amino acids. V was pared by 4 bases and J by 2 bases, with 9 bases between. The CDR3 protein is CASSGQPNTEAFF. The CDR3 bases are TGCGCCAGCAGCGGACAGCCCAACACTGAAGCTTTCTTT.

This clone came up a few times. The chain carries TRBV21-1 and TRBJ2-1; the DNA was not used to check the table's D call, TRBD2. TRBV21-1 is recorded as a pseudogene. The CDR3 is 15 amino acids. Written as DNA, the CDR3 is TGTGCCAGCAGCAAAAGCGCCGGAATCTACAATGAGCAGTTCTTC. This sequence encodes CASSKSAGIYNEQFF.

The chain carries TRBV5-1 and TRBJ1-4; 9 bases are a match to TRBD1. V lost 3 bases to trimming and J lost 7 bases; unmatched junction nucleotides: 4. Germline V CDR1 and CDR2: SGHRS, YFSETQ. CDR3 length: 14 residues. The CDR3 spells CASSSPGQGEKLFF. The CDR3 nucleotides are TGCGCCAGCAGCTCACCGGGACAGGGTGAAAAACTGTTTTTT.

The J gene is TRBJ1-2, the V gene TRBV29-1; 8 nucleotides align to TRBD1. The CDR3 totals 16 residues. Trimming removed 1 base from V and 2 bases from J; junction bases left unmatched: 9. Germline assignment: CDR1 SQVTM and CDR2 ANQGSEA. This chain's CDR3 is CSVEAQGAGMNYGYTF. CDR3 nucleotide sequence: TGCAGCGTTGAAGCCCAGGGGGCCGGCATGAACTATGGCTACACCTTC.